A single sample is the source of the 25 T cell receptor beta chains below, sequenced in a study of Ad26.COV2.S vaccination and SARS-CoV-2 variants. Stated treatment: roughly 19 received Ad26.COV2.S at low or high dose, single or two shots; 5 received placebo; per-sample allocation not given. After the first vaccine or placebo injection, samples were drawn on day 63. The assay was immunoSEQ multiplex PCR, and TCRdb's table has in-frame clones only and misses some. Found here are some 320,000 clones, 85% to 90% of them singletons; the top ten hold around 2%. Sequencing was performed on peripheral blood, taken in a trial of Ad26.COV2.S vaccine versus placebo. All receptors come from a person between 18 and 65 years old who received the Ad26.COV2.S COVID-19 vaccine or a placebo.

The chain combines TRBV6-5 with TRBJ1-6, with D possibly matching TRBD1 (5 bases). Trimming stripped 0 bases from V and 9 bases from J, with 15 bases between. The CDR3 has 16 residues. CDR1 and CDR2 from the germline V gene are MNHEY and SVGAGI. Here the CDR3 reads CASSYSAGQGISPLHF. The CDR3 region has the DNA TGTGCCAGCAGTTACTCTGCGGGTCAGGGTATTTCACCCCTCCACTTT.

V is TRBV6-2 or TRBV6-3 and J is TRBJ1-1; the D is unclear. Trimming removed 1 base at V and 1 base at J, with 13 bases between. CDR3 length: 16 residues. CDR1 is MNHEY, CDR2 SVGEGT, per germline. This chain's CDR3 is CASSYWISTSNTEAFF. The CDR3 nucleotides are TGTGCCAGCAGTTACTGGATCTCTACCTCGAACACTGAAGCTTTCTTT.

The chain links TRBV10-1 to TRBJ1-1, with 8 bases lining up with TRBD1. V shed 6 bases and J 0 bases; nucleotides not matched to a gene: 15. Germline V lookup: CDR1 WNHNN, CDR2 SYGVQD (reference sequence). The CDR3 has 18 residues. DNA for the CDR3: TGCGCCAGCAGCGCCGGGACAGGCTTAGTTTCGATGAACACTGAAGCTTTCTTT. Its protein product is CASSAGTGLVSMNTEAFF.

The chain couples TRBV4-3 to TRBJ1-4; a possible D gene is TRBD1 (5 bases). Germline assignment: CDR1 LGHNA and CDR2 YSLEER. The length of the CDR3 is 16 residues. Trimming cost V 0 bases and J 0 bases, with 8 bases left between them. The CDR3 DNA is TGCGCCAGCAGCCAAGACGGGACTTCAACTAATGAAAAACTGTTTTTT. Protein sequence: CASSQDGTSTNEKLFF.

The V gene is TRBV19, the J gene TRBJ2-7, with 8 bases aligning to TRBD1. The V and J ends lost 4 bases and 1 base, in that order; junction bases with no gene match: 12. The germline CDR1 and CDR2 sequences are LNHDA and SQIVND (reference sequence). This CDR3 has 17 amino acids. The CDR3 DNA reads TGTGCCAGTAGTACCCGCCCCCGGACAGGGAAGTCCTACGAGCAGTACTTC. Translating gives CASSTRPRTGKSYEQYF.

This rearrangement joins TRBV6-2 or TRBV6-3 to TRBJ1-1; TRBD1 might be the D (6 bases). CDR3 length: 15 amino acids. Germline CDR1 and CDR2: MNHEY and SVGEGT. V was trimmed by 5 bases and J by 2 bases, leaving 15 bases between them. The CDR3 coding sequence is TGTGCCAGCAGTGGCACCAGGGGTTTTAACACTGAAGCTTTCTTT. Translated, it gives CASSGTRGFNTEAFF.

The V gene is TRBV30, the J gene TRBJ1-1, with 7 bases fitting TRBD1. Germline-derived CDR1 and CDR2 are GTSNPN and SVGIG (reference sequence). The V segment lost 1 base and the J segment 12 bases; nucleotides outside the gene matches: 5. This CDR3 is built from 11 residues. The CDR3 loop reads CAWSEGARTFF. Here the CDR3 DNA reads TGTGCCTGGAGTGAGGGGGCGCGGACTTTCTTT.

The table lists this clone with a few counts. The chain combines TRBV19 with TRBJ1-5, with 7 bases identical to TRBD1. J was trimmed by 7 bases and V by 10 bases; bases with no gene match: 7. In germline, CDR1 is LNHDA, CDR2 SQIVND (reference sequence). The CDR3 spans 12 residues. The CDR3 DNA reads as TGTGCCACCCTGGGACAGAGCCAGCCCCAGCATTTT. Its translation is CATLGQSQPQHF. Full variable domain (outside the CDR3, taken from reference TRBV19 and TRBJ1-5): DGGITQSPKYLFRKEGQNVTLSCEQNLNHDAMYWYRQDPGQGLRLIYYSQIVNDFQKGDIAEGYSVSREKKESFPLTVTSAQKNPTAFYLCATLGQSQPQHFGDGTRLSIL.

This clone was picked up many times. CDR3 region: CATSREGRTEAFF. CDR3 in DNA: TGTGCCACCAGCAGAGAGGGGCGCACTGAAGCTTTCTTT. The chain is built from TRBV15 and TRBJ1-1; D perhaps matches TRBD1 (5 bases). The V gene's germline CDR1 is LNHNV and CDR2 YYDKDF (reference sequence). The CDR3 is 13 amino acids. Trimming removed 0 bases at V and 4 bases at J, with 6 bases between.

The chain uses TRBV7-2 and TRBJ1-3; D perhaps matches TRBD1 (5 bases). The CDR3 consists of 16 residues. The V and J ends lost 3 bases and 0 bases respectively, with 12 bases between them. The germline gives CDR1 SGHTA, CDR2 FQGNSA. CDR3 protein: CASSFFITGSGNTIYF. In DNA, the CDR3 is TGTGCCAGCAGCTTTTTTATCACAGGCTCTGGAAACACCATATATTTT.

On this clone: Distinct nucleotide sequences in the sample also encode this CDR3. The chain links TRBV6-2 or TRBV6-3 to TRBJ1-1, with 7 positions matching TRBD1. Trimming at V came to 2 bases and at J to 2 bases, leaving 5 bases not matched to a gene. The CDR3 loop spans 15 amino acids. Germline CDR1 is MNHEY and CDR2 is SVGEGT. This CDR3 is CASSYGDRSNTEAFF. CDR3 in DNA: TGTGCCAGCAGTTACGGGGACAGATCTAACACTGAAGCTTTCTTT.

The chain recombines TRBV9 with TRBJ1-2; unclear D gene. Germline V gene sequence: CDR1 SGDLS, CDR2 YYNGEE. The CDR3 loop spans 13 amino acids. V was clipped by 0 bases and J by 8 bases, with 11 bases between them. CDR3 DNA: TGTGCCAGCAGCGTAGTCAGCCGGCTGGGCTACACCTTC. Protein sequence: CASSVVSRLGYTF. The full variable domain, in which reference TRBV9 and TRBJ1-2 provide the parts outside the CDR3, is DSGVTQTPKHLITATGQRVTLRCSPRSGDLSVYWYQQSLDQGLQFLIQYYNGEERAKGNILERFSAQQFPDLHSELNLSSLELGDSALYFCASSVVSRLGYTFGSGTRLTVV.

J is TRBJ1-3 and V is TRBV7-2; D is uncertain. V dropped 4 bases and J dropped 5 bases, with 3 bases sitting between them. The CDR3 sequence is 11 residues long. Germline CDR1 is SGHTA and CDR2 is FQGNSA. The CDR3 is CASSSRNTIYF. CDR3 bases: TGTGCCAGCAGCTCAAGAAACACCATATATTTT.

The chain uses TRBV28 and TRBJ1-1; no reliable D call. The germline gives CDR1 MDHEN, CDR2 SYDVKM. Deletions cut 2 bases from V and 1 base from J, with 5 bases between. CDR3 size: 13 residues. Here the CDR3 reads CASSLPENTEAFF. The DNA for the CDR3 is TGTGCCAGCAGTTTACCCGAGAACACTGAAGCTTTCTTT.

V usage is TRBV19 and J usage is TRBJ1-2; 9 bases line up with TRBD1. This CDR3 has 13 residues. V lost 5 bases to trimming and J lost 2 bases; unmatched junction nucleotides: 0. Germline-derived CDR1 and CDR2 are LNHDA and SQIVND (reference sequence). The CDR3 DNA reads TGTGCCAGTAGTGGGACAGGGAACTATGGCTACACCTTC. Encoded protein: CASSGTGNYGYTF.

J is TRBJ2-2 and V is TRBV14, with D perhaps matching TRBD2 (6 bases). Germline CDR1 is SGHDN and CDR2 is FVKESK. The CDR3 length is 16 residues. The V end was cut by 1 base, the J end by 2 bases, with 11 bases between. CDR3 DNA sequence: TGTGCCAGCAGCCAAGCGGGACTGATAAACACCGGGGAGCTGTTTTTT. Its translation: CASSQAGLINTGELFF.

This clone was picked up a small number of times. The genes are TRBV7-9 and TRBJ1-5, with 9 bases fitting TRBD1. V lost 3 bases to trimming and J lost 3 bases; unmatched junction nucleotides: 6. The CDR3 is 16 amino acids. CDR1 is SEHNR and CDR2 is FQNEAQ in the germline V gene (reference sequence). In DNA, the CDR3 is TGTGCCAGCAGCTTGGGACAGGGTAAGAACAATCAGCCCCAGCATTTT. It translates to CASSLGQGKNNQPQHF.

The chain combines TRBV11-2 with TRBJ2-7; TRBD2 aligns across 7 bases. The V and J ends lost 3 bases and 0 bases, in that order; junction bases with no gene match: 8. The CDR3 consists of 16 residues. Germline CDR1 SGHAT, CDR2 FQNNGV. CDR3 nucleotide sequence: TGTGCCAGCAGCTTTCCGTCGTCGGGGGGCTCCTACGAGCAGTACTTC. Protein sequence: CASSFPSSGGSYEQYF.

This chain links TRBV5-4 with TRBJ1-1; the D is unclear. This CDR3 is 12 amino acids long. The V and J ends lost 2 bases and 4 bases respectively, with 6 bases between them. The germline V gene encodes CDR1 SGHNT and CDR2 YYREEE (reference sequence). The CDR3 region is CASSFQGTEAFF. CDR3 sequence (DNA): TGTGCCAGCAGCTTCCAAGGCACTGAAGCTTTCTTT.

V gene TRBV5-1 combines with J gene TRBJ1-4; D remains unclear. CDR1 is SGHRS, CDR2 YFSETQ, per germline. The CDR3 loop spans 14 amino acids. Trimming pared 0 bases from V and 11 bases from J, leaving 14 bases between. CDR3 DNA sequence: TGCGCCAGCAGCTTGGAATTACCGGGAGATAAACTGTTTTTT. Encoded protein: CASSLELPGDKLFF.

This chain links TRBV5-4 with TRBJ1-2, with TRBD1 identical over 8 bases. After removal of 3 bases from V and 8 bases from J, the junction contained 12 bases not matched to a gene. Germline V gene data show CDR1 as SGHNT and CDR2 as YYREEE (reference sequence). The CDR3 covers 15 residues. The chain's CDR3 is CASSSGTGAFVGYTF. CDR3 coding DNA: TGTGCCAGCAGCTCGGGGACAGGAGCATTCGTGGGCTACACCTTC.

In its sample, this clone was seen a few times. This chain links TRBV3-1 (or the pseudogene TRBV3-2) with TRBJ1-1; maybe TRBD1 (5 bases). Germline CDR1 LGHDT, CDR2 YNNKEL (reference sequence). The CDR3 covers 12 residues. V was clipped by 8 bases and J by 2 bases, with 9 bases between them. CDR3 amino acids: CASAGANTEAFF. CDR3 sequence (DNA): TGTGCCAGCGCTGGGGCTAACACTGAAGCTTTCTTT.

This rearrangement joins TRBV19 to TRBJ1-3; 7 nucleotides agree with TRBD1. CDR3 size: 14 residues. After removal of 6 bases from V and 4 bases from J, the junction contained 6 bases not matched to a gene. Germline assignment: CDR1 LNHDA and CDR2 SQIVND (reference sequence). This CDR3 reads CASRRDSYGNTIYF. The CDR3 nucleotides are TGTGCCAGTAGGCGGGACAGCTACGGAAACACCATATATTTT.

This chain links TRBV2 with TRBJ2-7, with D tentatively TRBD1 (5 bases). Germline CDR1 and CDR2: SNHLY and FYNNEI. V gave up 6 bases and J gave up 8 bases, with 20 bases separating them. The CDR3 is made up of 14 amino acids. CDR3 nucleotides: TGTGCCAGCAGGACAGTACGTATCATCAACAAGCAGTACTTC. Its translation: CASRTVRIINKQYF. Combining the CDR3 with reference TRBV2 and TRBJ2-7 gives the whole variable domain EPEVTQTPSHQVTQMGQEVILRCVPISNHLYFYWYRQILGQKVEFLVSFYNNEISEKSEIFDDQFSVERPDGSNFTLKIRSTKLEDSAMYFCASRTVRIINKQYFGPGTRLTVT.

V usage is TRBV7-2 and J usage is TRBJ1-2, with D perhaps matching TRBD1 (5 bases). Germline V gene lookup returns CDR1 SGHTA and CDR2 FQGNSA. CDR3 length: 14 residues. Trimming left V 1 base short and J 4 bases short, with 10 bases between. The CDR3 loop reads CASSLGWDAYGYTF. Here the CDR3 DNA reads TGTGCCAGCAGCTTAGGCTGGGACGCCTATGGCTACACCTTC.